The clone carrying this T cell receptor (beta chain) was seen at least ten times. Its antigen remains unidentified. Among the patients, none had received any treatment before thyroid surgery. Per the original data handling: Researchers built a distant-metastasis classifier for papillary thyroid cancer that drew on CDR3 differences across clinicopathological groups. TCRdb re-called the PCR reads with MiXCR. What appears here as the V and J calls and clone size reflects TCRdb's work, not the paper's. The table has 65,000 to 70,000 clones, 13% to 15% seen once. This entry comes from a study of metastatic and nonmetastatic thyroid tumors. About the study: Samples came from malignant and benign thyroid patients, and repertoires were compared across blood and tumor or nodule tissue. Whole-study results and caveats: Malignant tumors reportedly showed significantly higher TCR beta diversity than benign nodules in both blood and tumor.

Germline values: CDR1 LNHDA, CDR2 SQIVND (reference sequence). Trimming cost V 2 bases and J 8 bases, with 17 bases left between them. The CDR3 length is 15 residues. The J gene is TRBJ2-3, the V gene TRBV19; D ambiguous. This TCR was sampled from a male donor with papillary thyroid cancer or a benign thyroid nodule (not recorded which). Some clones in this sample may be carry-over from other donors' samples. Sequences were obtained from blood. Here the CDR3 DNA reads TGTGCCAGTAGTATAAGCCCCTTTGGCCCCGGTACGCAGTATTTT. Encoded protein: CASSISPFGPGTQYF.